This T cell receptor (beta chain) came from a study of breast tumors, draining lymph nodes, adjacent tissues. TCRdb re-called the multiplex PCR reads through MiXCR, storing one row per CDR3 protein. The sample holds roughly 14,000 distinct CDR3 sequences, roughly 50% seen once. J gave up 5 bases and V 6 bases, and 8 bases lay outside the gene matches. Germline assignment: CDR1 SGHTA and CDR2 FQGTGA. CDR3 length: 15 amino acids. V gene TRBV7-3 combines with J gene TRBJ2-5; 11 bases agree with TRBD2. The sequence was obtained from a female donor with breast cancer. Some clones in this sample may be carry-over from other donors' samples. Sample: tumor-adjacent breast tissue. The chain's CDR3 is CASSLSGGASETQYF. The DNA for the CDR3 is TGTGCCAGCAGTCTTAGCGGGGGGGCGAGTGAGACCCAGTACTTC.